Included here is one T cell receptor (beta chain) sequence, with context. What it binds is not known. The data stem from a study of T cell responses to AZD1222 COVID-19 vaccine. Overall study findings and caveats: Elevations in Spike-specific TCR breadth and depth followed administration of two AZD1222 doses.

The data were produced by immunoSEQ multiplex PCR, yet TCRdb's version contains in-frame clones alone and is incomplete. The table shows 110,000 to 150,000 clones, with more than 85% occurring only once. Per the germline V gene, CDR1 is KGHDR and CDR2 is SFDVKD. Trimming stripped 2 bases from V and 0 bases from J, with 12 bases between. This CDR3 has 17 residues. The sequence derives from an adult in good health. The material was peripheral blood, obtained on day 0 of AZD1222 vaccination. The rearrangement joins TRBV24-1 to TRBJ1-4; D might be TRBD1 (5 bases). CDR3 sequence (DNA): TGTGCCACCAGTGATTGGGGCAGTACGGCAACTAATGAAAAACTGTTTTTT. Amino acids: CATSDWGSTATNEKLFF.